The clone carrying this T cell receptor (beta chain) was counted at least ten times. The target antigen is unknown. This sample is drawn from a study of T cells after yellow fever vaccination. Turning to the study itself: Low-cell-number fractions were prepared with SMART-Seq v4 Ultra Low Input.

CDR1 and CDR2 (germline): SGHAT, FQNNGV. V lost 4 bases and J 4 bases, leaving 21 bases between the germline ends. There are 17 residues in the CDR3. TCRdb used MiXCR to reprocess the 5' RACE reads, holding one entry per CDR3 protein. Of about 340,000 distinct CDR3 sequences in the sample, 3% to 4.5% were seen once. Findings and caveats of the study: Post-booster repertoires again held most primary-vaccination clones (roughly 95% CD4, about 90% CD8).

This clonotype was sampled from a man aged 18 to 30 who received the YFV17D yellow fever vaccine. The specimen comprised PBMCs, sampled 5 days after the yellow fever booster vaccination. The chain carries TRBV11-2 and TRBJ2-3; possibly TRBD2 for D (6 bases). CDR3 sequence reads: CASSSQGRGRLADTQYF. The CDR3 bases are TGTGCCAGCAGCTCCCAAGGACGGGGGAGATTGGCAGATACGCAGTATTTT.